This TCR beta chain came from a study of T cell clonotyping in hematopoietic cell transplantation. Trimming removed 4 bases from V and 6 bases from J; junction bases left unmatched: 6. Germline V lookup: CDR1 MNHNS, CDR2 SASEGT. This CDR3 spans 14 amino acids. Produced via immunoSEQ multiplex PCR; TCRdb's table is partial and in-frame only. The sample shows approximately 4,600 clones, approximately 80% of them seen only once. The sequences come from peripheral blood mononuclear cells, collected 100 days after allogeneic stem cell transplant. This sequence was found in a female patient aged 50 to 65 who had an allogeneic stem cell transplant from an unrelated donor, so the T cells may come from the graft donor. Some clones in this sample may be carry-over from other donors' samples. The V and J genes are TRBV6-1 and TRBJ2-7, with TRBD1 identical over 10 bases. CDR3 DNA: TGTGCCAGCAGTGTAGCCGGGACAGGGGTCGAGCAGTACTTC. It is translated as CASSVAGTGVEQYF.